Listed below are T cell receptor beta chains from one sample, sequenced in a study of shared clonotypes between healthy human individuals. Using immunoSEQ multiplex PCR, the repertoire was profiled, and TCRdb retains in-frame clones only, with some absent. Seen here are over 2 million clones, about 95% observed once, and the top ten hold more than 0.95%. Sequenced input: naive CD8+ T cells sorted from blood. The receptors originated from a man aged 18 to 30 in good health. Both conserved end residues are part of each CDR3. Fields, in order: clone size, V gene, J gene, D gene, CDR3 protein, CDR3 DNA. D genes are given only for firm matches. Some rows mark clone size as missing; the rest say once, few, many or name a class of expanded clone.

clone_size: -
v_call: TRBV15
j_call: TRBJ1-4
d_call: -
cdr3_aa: CATSRVGMRDEKLFF
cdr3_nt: TGTGCCACCAGCAGAGTTGGGATGCGGGATGAAAAACTGTTTTTT

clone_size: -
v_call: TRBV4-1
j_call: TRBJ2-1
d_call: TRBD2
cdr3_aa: CASSQLTSGTLDEQFF
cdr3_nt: TGCGCCAGCAGCCAACTGACTAGCGGGACGCTCGATGAGCAGTTCTTC

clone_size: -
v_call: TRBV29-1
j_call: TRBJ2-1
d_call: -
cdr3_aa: CSVGTGLNEQFF
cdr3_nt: TGCAGCGTTGGTACAGGCCTGAATGAGCAGTTCTTC

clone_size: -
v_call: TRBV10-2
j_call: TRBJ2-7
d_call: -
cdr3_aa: CASSATGPYEQYF
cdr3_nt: TGCGCCAGCAGTGCAACAGGGCCCTACGAGCAGTACTTC

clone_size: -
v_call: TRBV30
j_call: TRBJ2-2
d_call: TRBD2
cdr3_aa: CAGGLAGDGELFF
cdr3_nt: TGTGCCGGAGGACTAGCGGGAGATGGGGAGCTGTTTTTT

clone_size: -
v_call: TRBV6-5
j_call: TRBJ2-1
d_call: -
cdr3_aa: CASGPKGGSRNEQFF
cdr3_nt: TGTGCCAGCGGCCCAAAAGGGGGGTCACGGAATGAGCAGTTCTTC

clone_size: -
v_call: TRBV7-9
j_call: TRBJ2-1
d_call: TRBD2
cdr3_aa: CASSFFSLAGDNEQFF
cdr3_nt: TGTGCCAGCAGCTTCTTCTCTCTGGCGGGGGACAATGAGCAGTTCTTC

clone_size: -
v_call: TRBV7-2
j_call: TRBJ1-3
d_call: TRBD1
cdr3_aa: CASSPLTEGQGNTIYF
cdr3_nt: TGTGCCAGCAGCCCCCTGACGGAGGGACAGGGAAACACCATATATTTT

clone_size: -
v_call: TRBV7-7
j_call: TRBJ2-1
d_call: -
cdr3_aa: CASSLATGNEQFF
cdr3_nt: TGTGCTAGCAGCTTAGCCACTGGGAATGAGCAGTTCTTC

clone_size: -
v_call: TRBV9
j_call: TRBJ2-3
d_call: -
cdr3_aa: CASSAQGGRMYTDTQYF
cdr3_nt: TGTGCCAGCAGCGCTCAGGGAGGCAGAATGTACACAGATACGCAGTATTTT

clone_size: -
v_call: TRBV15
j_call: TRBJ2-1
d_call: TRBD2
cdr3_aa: CATSRDWETSGPYNEQFF
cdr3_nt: TGTGCCACCAGCAGAGATTGGGAGACTAGCGGCCCCTACAATGAGCAGTTCTTC

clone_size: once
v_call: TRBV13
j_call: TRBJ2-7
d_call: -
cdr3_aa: CASSEDSRSYEQYF
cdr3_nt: TGTGCCAGCAGCGAAGACAGCCGCTCCTACGAGCAGTACTTC

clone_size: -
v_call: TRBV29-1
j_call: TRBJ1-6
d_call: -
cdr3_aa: CSVELENSPLHF
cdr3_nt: TGCAGCGTTGAGCTTGAGAATTCACCCCTCCACTTT

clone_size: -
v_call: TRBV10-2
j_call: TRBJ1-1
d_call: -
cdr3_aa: CASSDSDTEAFF
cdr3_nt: TGCGCCAGCAGTGACAGCGACACTGAAGCTTTCTTT

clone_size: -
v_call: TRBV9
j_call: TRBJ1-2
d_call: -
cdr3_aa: CASSVAQEPLETYGYTF
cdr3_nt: TGTGCCAGCAGCGTAGCGCAGGAGCCATTAGAGACTTATGGCTACACCTTC

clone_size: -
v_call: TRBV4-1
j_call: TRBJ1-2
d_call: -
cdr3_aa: CASSQDRQNYGYTF
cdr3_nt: TGCGCCAGCAGCCAAGATCGTCAGAACTATGGCTACACCTTC

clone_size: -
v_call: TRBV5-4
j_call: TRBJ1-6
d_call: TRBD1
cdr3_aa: CASSPDRGDNSPLHF
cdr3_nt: TGTGCCAGCAGCCCGGACAGGGGAGATAATTCACCCCTCCACTTT

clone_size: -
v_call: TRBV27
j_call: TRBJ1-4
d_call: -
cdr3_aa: CASSLAISNEKLFF
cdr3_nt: TGTGCCAGCAGTTTAGCGATATCTAATGAAAAACTGTTTTTT

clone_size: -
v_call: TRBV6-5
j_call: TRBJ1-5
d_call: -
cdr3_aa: CASSYSETDQPQHF
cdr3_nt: TGTGCCAGCAGTTACTCGGAGACAGATCAGCCCCAGCATTTT

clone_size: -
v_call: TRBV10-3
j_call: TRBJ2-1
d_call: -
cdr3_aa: CAISSGRNNEQFF
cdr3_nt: TGTGCCATCAGTTCAGGGAGGAACAATGAGCAGTTCTTC

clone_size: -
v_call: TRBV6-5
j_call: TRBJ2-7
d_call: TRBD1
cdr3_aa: CASSYRDRGIYEQYF
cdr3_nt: TGTGCCAGCAGTTATCGCGACAGGGGGATATACGAGCAGTACTTC

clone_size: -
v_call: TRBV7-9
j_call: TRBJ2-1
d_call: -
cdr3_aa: CASSSVGTAYNEQFF
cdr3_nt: TGTGCCAGCAGCTCAGTGGGGACCGCCTACAATGAGCAGTTCTTC

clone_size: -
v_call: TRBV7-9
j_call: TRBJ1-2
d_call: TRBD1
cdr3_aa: CASRTTGGFGYTF
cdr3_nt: TGTGCCAGCAGAACGACAGGGGGCTTTGGCTACACCTTC

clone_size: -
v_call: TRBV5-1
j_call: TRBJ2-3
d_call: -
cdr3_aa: CASSLWGTGQYADTQYF
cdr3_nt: TGCGCCAGCAGCTTGTGGGGTACAGGGCAATATGCAGATACGCAGTATTTT

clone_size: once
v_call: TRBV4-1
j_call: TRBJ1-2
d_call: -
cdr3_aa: CASSQLNKAPPNYGYTF
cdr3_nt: TGCGCCAGCAGCCAATTAAACAAGGCCCCCCCCAACTATGGCTACACCTTC

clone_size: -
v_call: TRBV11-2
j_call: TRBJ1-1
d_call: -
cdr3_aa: CASSLGAYTEAFF
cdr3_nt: TGTGCCAGCAGCTTAGGGGCCTACACTGAAGCTTTCTTT

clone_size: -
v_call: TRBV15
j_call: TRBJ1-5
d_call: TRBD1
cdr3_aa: CATGRGHGQPQHF
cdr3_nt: TGTGCCACCGGCAGGGGGCACGGTCAGCCCCAGCATTTT

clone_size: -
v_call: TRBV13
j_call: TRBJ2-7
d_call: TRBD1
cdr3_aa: CASSSTGTGYDEQYF
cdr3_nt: TGTGCCAGCAGCTCAACCGGGACAGGGTACGACGAGCAGTACTTC

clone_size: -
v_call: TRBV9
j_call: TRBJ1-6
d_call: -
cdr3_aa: CASSPRPSNSPLHF
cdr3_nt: TGTGCCAGCAGCCCTCGCCCGTCCAATTCACCCCTCCACTTT

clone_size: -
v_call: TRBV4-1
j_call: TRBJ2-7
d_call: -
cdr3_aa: CASSFWDGTYEQYF
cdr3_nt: TGCGCCAGCAGTTTTTGGGACGGCACCTACGAGCAGTACTTC

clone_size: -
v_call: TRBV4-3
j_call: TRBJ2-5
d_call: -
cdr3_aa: CASSQSPGLSETQYF
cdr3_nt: TGCGCCAGCAGCCAGAGTCCAGGCTTGAGTGAGACCCAGTACTTC

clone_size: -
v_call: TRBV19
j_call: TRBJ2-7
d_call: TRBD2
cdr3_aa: CASSPGLAEGGWDDEQYF
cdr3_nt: TGTGCCAGTAGCCCTGGACTAGCGGAGGGGGGTTGGGACGACGAGCAGTACTTC

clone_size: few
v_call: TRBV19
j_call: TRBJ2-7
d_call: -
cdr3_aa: CASSIVGGPYEQYF
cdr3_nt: TGTGCCAGTAGTATAGTGGGCGGACCCTACGAGCAGTACTTC

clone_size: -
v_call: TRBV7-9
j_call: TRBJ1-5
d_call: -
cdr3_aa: CASSPQPGHNSNQPQHF
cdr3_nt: TGTGCCAGCAGCCCTCAACCGGGACACAATAGCAATCAGCCCCAGCATTTT

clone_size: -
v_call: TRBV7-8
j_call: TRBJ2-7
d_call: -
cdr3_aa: CASSLEQVVPYEQYF
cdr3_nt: TGTGCCAGCAGCTTAGAGCAGGTAGTCCCCTACGAGCAGTACTTC

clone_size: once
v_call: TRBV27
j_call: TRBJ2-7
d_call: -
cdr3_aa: CASSERTAPYEQYF
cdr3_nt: TGTGCCAGCAGTGAGAGGACGGCGCCCTACGAGCAGTACTTC

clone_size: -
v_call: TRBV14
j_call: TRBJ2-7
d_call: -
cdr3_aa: CASSKWGSFYEQYF
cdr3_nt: TGTGCCAGCAGCAAATGGGGGAGTTTTTACGAGCAGTACTTC

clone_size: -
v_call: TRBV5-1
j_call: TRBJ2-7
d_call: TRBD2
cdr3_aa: CASSLEASGSEEQYF
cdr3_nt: TGCGCCAGCAGCTTGGAAGCTAGCGGGAGTGAAGAGCAGTACTTC

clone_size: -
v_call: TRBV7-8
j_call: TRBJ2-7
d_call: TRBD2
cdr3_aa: CASSSRLAGDEQYF
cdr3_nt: TGTGCCAGCAGCTCGCGACTAGCGGGAGACGAGCAGTACTTC

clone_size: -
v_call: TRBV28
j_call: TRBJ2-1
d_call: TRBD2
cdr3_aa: CASSGLAEGFLDEQFF
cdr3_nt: TGTGCCAGCAGTGGGCTAGCGGAAGGATTTCTGGATGAGCAGTTCTTC

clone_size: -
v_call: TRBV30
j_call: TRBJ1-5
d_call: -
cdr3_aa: CAWRGGANNQPQHF
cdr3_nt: TGTGCCTGGAGAGGGGGGGCTAACAATCAGCCCCAGCATTTT

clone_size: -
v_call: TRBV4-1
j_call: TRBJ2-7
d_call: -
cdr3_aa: CASSQGPSYEQYF
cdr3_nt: TGCGCCAGCAGCCAAGGGCCAAGCTACGAGCAGTACTTC

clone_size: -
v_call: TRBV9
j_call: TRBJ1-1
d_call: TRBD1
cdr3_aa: CASGTGVNTEAFF
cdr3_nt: TGTGCCAGCGGGACAGGGGTGAACACTGAAGCTTTCTTT

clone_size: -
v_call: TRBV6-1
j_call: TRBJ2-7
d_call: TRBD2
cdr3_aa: CASSEWTSGGGTSYEQYF
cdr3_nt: TGTGCCAGCAGTGAATGGACTAGCGGGGGAGGGACCTCCTACGAGCAGTACTTC

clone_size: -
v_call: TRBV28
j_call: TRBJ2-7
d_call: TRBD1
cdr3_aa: CASSFGQGEQYF
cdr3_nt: TGTGCCAGCAGTTTTGGACAGGGGGAACAGTACTTC

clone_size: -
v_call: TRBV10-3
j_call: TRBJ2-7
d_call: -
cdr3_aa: CAISESMAGRLGEQYF
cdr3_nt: TGTGCCATCAGTGAGTCGATGGCAGGGAGGCTGGGCGAGCAGTACTTC

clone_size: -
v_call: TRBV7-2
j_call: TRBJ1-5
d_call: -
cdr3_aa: CASSLGQVSNQPQHF
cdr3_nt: TGTGCCAGCAGCTTGGGGCAGGTTAGCAATCAGCCCCAGCATTTT

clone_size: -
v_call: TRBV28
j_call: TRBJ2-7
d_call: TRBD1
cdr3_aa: CASSFRGTGGYEQYF
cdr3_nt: TGTGCCAGCAGTTTTAGGGGGACAGGAGGCTACGAGCAGTACTTC

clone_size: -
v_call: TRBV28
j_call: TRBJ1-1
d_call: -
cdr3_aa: CASSSGVKATEAFF
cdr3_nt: TGTGCCAGCAGTTCAGGGGTTAAGGCCACTGAAGCTTTCTTT

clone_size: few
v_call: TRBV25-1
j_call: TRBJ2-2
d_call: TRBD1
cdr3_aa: CASEGTGSTTGELFF
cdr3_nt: TGTGCCAGCGAAGGGACAGGGTCGACCACCGGGGAGCTGTTTTTT

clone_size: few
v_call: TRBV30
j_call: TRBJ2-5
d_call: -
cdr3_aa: CAWSVRRGGETQYF
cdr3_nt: TGTGCCTGGAGTGTGAGAAGGGGCGGAGAGACCCAGTACTTC

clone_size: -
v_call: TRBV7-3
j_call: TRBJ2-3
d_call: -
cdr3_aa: CASSLIPAGDSTDTQYF
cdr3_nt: TGTGCCAGCAGCTTAATCCCCGCCGGCGACAGCACAGATACGCAGTATTTT

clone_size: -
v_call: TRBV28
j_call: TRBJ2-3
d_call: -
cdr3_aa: CASGADTQYF
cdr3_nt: TGTGCCAGTGGCGCAGATACGCAGTATTTT